This TCR beta chain was identified in a study of shared clonotypes between healthy human individuals. Whole-study findings and limits: Estimated richness values were generally larger in naive subsets than in memory subsets.

Profiling relied on immunoSEQ multiplex PCR, and the TCRdb table lists in-frame clones only, not all of them. The sample records 1,500,000 or so clones, around 97% being singletons. CDR3 length equals 14 residues. V was clipped by 4 bases and J by 3 bases, with 10 bases between them. Germline V gene lookup returns CDR1 MRHNA and CDR2 SNTAGT. Concerning this clone: Its antigen remains unidentified.

The sequenced sample consisted of naive CD4+ T cells sorted from blood. Subset noted: CD45RA+ positively selected. The chain joins TRBV6-4 to TRBJ2-1, with D perhaps matching TRBD2 (5 bases). This sequence was found in a man aged 25-45 years in good health. The CDR3 protein is CASSAGEHYNEQFF. CDR3 nucleotides: TGTGCCAGCAGTGCCGGGGAACACTACAATGAGCAGTTCTTC.